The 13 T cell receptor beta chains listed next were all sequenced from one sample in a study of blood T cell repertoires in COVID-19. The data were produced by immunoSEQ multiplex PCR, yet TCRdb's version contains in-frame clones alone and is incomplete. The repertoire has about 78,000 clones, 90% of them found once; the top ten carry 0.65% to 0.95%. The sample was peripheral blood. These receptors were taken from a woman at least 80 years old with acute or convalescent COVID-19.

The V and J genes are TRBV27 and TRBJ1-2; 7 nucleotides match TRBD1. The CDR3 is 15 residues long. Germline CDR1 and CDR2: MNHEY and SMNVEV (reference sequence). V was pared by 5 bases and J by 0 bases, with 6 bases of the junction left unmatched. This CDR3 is CASSRTGATNYGYTF. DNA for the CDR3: TGTGCCAGCAGTAGAACAGGGGCGACTAACTATGGCTACACCTTC.

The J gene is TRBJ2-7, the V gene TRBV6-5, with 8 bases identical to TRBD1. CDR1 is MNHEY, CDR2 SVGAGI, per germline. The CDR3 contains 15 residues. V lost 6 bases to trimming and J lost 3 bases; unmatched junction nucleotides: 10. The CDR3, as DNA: TGTGCCAGCAGACTCGGACAGGGCGCTCACTACGAGCAGTACTTC. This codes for CASRLGQGAHYEQYF.

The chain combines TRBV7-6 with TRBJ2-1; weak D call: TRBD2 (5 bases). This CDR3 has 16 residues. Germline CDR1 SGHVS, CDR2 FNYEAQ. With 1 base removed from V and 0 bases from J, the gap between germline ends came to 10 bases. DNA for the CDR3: TGTGCCAGCAGCTTAGACGGGGTAAGCTCCTACAATGAGCAGTTCTTC. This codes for CASSLDGVSSYNEQFF.

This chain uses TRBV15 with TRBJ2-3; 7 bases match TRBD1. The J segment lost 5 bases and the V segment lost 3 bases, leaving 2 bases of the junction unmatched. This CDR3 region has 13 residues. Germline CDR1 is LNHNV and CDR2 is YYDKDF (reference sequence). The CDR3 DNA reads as TGTGCCACCAGCAGGGACAGGCAAGATACGCAGTATTTT. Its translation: CATSRDRQDTQYF.

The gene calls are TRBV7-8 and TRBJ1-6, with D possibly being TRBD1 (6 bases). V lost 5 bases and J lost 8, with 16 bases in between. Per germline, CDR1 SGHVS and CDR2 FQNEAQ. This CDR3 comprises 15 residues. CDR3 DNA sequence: TGTGCCAGCAGCCCGAGAAGGGGGTCCCATTCACCCCTCCACTTT. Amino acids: CASSPRRGSHSPLHF. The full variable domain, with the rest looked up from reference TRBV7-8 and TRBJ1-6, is GAGVSQSPRYKVAKRGQDVALRCDPISGHVSLFWYQQALGQGPEFLTYFQNEAQLDKSGLPSDRFFAERPEGSVSTLKIQRTQQEDSAVYLCASSPRRGSHSPLHFGNGTRLTVT.

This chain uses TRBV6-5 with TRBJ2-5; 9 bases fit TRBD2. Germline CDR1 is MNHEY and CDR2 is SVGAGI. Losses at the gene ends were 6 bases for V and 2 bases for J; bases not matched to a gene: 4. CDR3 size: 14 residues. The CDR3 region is CASRTSGGQETQYF. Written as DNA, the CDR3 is TGTGCCAGCAGAACCAGCGGGGGGCAAGAGACCCAGTACTTC.

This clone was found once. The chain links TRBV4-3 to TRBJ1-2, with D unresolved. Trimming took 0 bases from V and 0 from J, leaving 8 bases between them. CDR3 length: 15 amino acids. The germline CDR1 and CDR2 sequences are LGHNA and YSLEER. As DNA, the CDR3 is TGCGCCAGCAGCCAAGAACCAGACACTAACTATGGCTACACCTTC. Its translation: CASSQEPDTNYGYTF.

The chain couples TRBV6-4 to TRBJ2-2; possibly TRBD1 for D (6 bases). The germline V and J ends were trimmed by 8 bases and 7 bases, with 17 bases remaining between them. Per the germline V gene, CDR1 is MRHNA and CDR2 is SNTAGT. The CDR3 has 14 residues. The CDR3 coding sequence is TGTGCCAGCCAGGGGAACAGAGGTGTCGGGGAGCTGTTTTTT. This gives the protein CASQGNRGVGELFF.

The CDR3 coding sequence is TGTGCCAGCAGTCTTGGGGGGAGCGATACGCAGTATTTT. It encodes CASSLGGSDTQYF. The chain carries TRBV7-2 and TRBJ2-3; D may be TRBD2 (6 bases). The CDR3 runs 13 residues. Trimming left V 6 bases short and J 6 bases short, with 13 bases between. The germline CDR1 and CDR2 sequences are SGHTA and FQGNSA.

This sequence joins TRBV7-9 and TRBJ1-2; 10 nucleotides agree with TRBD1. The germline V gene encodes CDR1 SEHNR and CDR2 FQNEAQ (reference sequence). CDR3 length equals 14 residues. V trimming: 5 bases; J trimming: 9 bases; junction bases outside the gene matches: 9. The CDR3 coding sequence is TGTGCCAGCAGCGAGCCGGGACAGGGGTTGAGCTACACCTTC. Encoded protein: CASSEPGQGLSYTF.

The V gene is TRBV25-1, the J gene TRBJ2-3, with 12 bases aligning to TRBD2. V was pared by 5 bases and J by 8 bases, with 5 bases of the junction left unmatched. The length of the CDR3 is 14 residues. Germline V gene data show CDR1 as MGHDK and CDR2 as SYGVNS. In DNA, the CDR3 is TGTGCCAGCAGTCCTAGCGGGGGGGCCGTTACGCAGTATTTT. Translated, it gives CASSPSGGAVTQYF.

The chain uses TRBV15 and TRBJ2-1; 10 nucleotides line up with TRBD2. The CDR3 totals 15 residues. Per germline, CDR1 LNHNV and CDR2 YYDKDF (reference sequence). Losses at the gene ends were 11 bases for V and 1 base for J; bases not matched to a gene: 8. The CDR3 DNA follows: TGTGCCGCCCGGGCTAGCGGGAGTTCCTACAATGAGCAGTTCTTC. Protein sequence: CAARASGSSYNEQFF.

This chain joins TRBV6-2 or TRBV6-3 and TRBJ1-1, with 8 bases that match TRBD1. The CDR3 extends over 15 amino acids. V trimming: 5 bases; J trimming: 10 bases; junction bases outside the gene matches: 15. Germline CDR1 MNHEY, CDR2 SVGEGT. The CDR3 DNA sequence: TGTGCCAGCAGTGCGCGACTCGGACAGGGTTTCTCAGCTTTCTTT. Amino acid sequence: CASSARLGQGFSAFF.